Below are 20 T cell receptor beta chains sequenced from a single sample in a study of monozygotic twins with inflammatory bowel disease. For each CDR3 protein, TCRdb gives one entry from its re-call of the 5' RACE reads, without DNA. The specimen's table records roughly 330,000 distinct CDR3 sequences. Sequenced input: blood. The receptors were sampled from a human donor with ulcerative colitis or Crohn's disease, or a healthy co-twin of an affected twin (not recorded which).

The J gene is TRBJ2-7, the V gene TRBV6-5; without DNA, the TCRdb call of TRBD2 cannot be checked. The CDR3 is 15 residues long. Germline V gives CDR1 MNHEY, CDR2 SVGAGI. CDR3 protein: CASSYGPGSAYEQYF.

The rearrangement uses TRBV5-5 and TRBJ2-7; checking the TCRdb D call of TRBD2 is not possible without DNA. From germline, CDR1 is SGHKS and CDR2 YYEKEE (reference sequence). There are 14 residues in the CDR3. CDR3 region: CASSFLLGGYEQYF.

The rearrangement uses TRBV6-1 and TRBJ2-2. This CDR3 is 15 amino acids long. Germline loops: CDR1 MNHNS, CDR2 SASEGT. This chain's CDR3 is CASWGRVANTGELFF.

This rearrangement joins TRBV29-1 to TRBJ2-6; TCRdb names TRBD2, which stays unverified in the absence of DNA. Germline assignment: CDR1 SQVTM and CDR2 ANQGSEA. The CDR3 has 17 residues. This chain's CDR3 is CSVGGIKDSPGANVLTF.

The rearrangement uses TRBV5-5 and TRBJ1-4; TCRdb returns TRBD1, unconfirmable since there is no DNA. The germline CDR1 and CDR2 sequences are SGHKS and YYEKEE (reference sequence). The CDR3 has 15 amino acids. The CDR3 is CASSFSTGLLEKLFF.

This chain links TRBV20-1 with TRBJ2-3; TCRdb's assignment of TRBD1 cannot be checked, as there is no DNA. Germline CDR1 reads DFQATT; CDR2 reads SNEGSKA (reference sequence). The CDR3 consists of 15 residues. Here the CDR3 reads CSARRAGAVSGTQYF.

This chain links TRBV20-1 with TRBJ2-1. Germline V lookup: CDR1 DFQATT, CDR2 SNEGSKA (reference sequence). The CDR3 consists of 15 residues. The CDR3 is CSANSGGSSYNEQFF.

This chain joins TRBV9 and TRBJ1-2. Germline V gene lookup returns CDR1 SGDLS and CDR2 YYNGEE. CDR3 length: 15 residues. The CDR3 loop reads CASSVDVNLAGGYTF.

The genes are TRBV5-1 and TRBJ2-7. The CDR3 sequence is 14 residues long. CDR1 and CDR2 (germline): SGHRS, YFSETQ. The CDR3 sequence is CASSLDLGYYEQYF.

This rearrangement joins TRBV28 to TRBJ2-1; absent DNA, TCRdb's TRBD2 call cannot be checked. The CDR3 consists of 16 residues. Germline values: CDR1 MDHEN, CDR2 SYDVKM. The CDR3 here is CASSLSPGRDYNEQFF.

This chain connects TRBV28 to TRBJ2-7; TCRdb reports TRBD1, a call that lacks DNA to check it against. This CDR3 has 13 amino acids. Germline V lookup: CDR1 MDHEN, CDR2 SYDVKM. CDR3 amino acids: CASILGGGYEQYF.

The chain is built from TRBV7-2 and TRBJ1-2; the TCRdb call, TRBD1, lacks DNA for checking. The CDR3 sequence is 14 residues long. Germline-derived CDR1 and CDR2 are SGHTA and FQGNSA. CDR3: CASSLGDRVHGYTF.

The V and J genes are TRBV29-1 and TRBJ1-5. Germline CDR1 SQVTM, CDR2 ANQGSEA. The CDR3 spans 12 residues. CDR3 in amino acids: CSVATQNQPQHF.

V and J are TRBV5-1 and TRBJ2-1; TCRdb's D call, TRBD1, is unchecked because there is no DNA. The CDR3 extends over 15 amino acids. The germline V gene has CDR1 SGHRS and CDR2 YFSETQ. This CDR3 is CASSFTGTVYNEQFF. Using reference TRBV5-1 and TRBJ2-1 for the parts outside the CDR3, the full variable domain is KAGVTQTPRYLIKTRGQQVTLSCSPISGHRSVSWYQQTPGQGLQFLFEYFSETQRNKGNFPGRFSGRQFSNSRSEMNVSTLELGDSALYLCASSFTGTVYNEQFFGPGTRLTVL.

This rearrangement joins TRBV11-3 to TRBJ2-7; TCRdb calls TRBD1, which cannot be checked without DNA. CDR1 SGHNT and CDR2 YENEEA come from the germline V gene. The CDR3 totals 15 residues. The CDR3 sequence: CASSLGGQGFHEQYF.

J is TRBJ1-2 and V is TRBV9; TCRdb lists TRBD1, though no DNA is available to test this call. Germline CDR1 reads SGDLS; CDR2 reads YYNGEE. The CDR3 is made up of 13 amino acids. The CDR3 spells CASSSNRVDGYTF.

The V call is TRBV5-1, the J call TRBJ1-6; the TCRdb call, TRBD1, lacks DNA for checking. Germline CDR1 is SGHRS and CDR2 is YFSETQ. The CDR3 length is 15 residues. CDR3: CASSLGGGFNSPLHF.

V and J are TRBV7-2 and TRBJ1-1. The germline CDR1 and CDR2 sequences are SGHTA and FQGNSA. The CDR3 has 14 amino acids. The CDR3 reads CASSHESDRTEAFF.

The chain uses TRBV6-5 and TRBJ2-1; TCRdb selects TRBD2, and the lack of DNA leaves this call unchecked. This CDR3 contains 15 residues. In germline, CDR1 is MNHEY, CDR2 SVGAGI. The CDR3 loop reads CASSYEGLGYNEQFF.

The chain carries TRBV25-1 and TRBJ2-7. There are 14 residues in the CDR3. Germline assignment: CDR1 MGHDK and CDR2 SYGVNS. The CDR3 sequence: CASSETLYGDEQYF.